This entry lists 22 T cell receptor beta chains sequenced from one sample in a study of technical replicates of blood from a few donors. Sequenced by immunoSEQ multiplex PCR; TCRdb stores in-frame clones only, minus some. The sample has under 45,000 clones; around 96% are singletons. Sequenced material: T cells isolated from PBMCs. The receptors originated from a human donor in good health.

The gene calls are TRBV4-1 and TRBJ1-3; 9 nucleotides agree with TRBD1. V lost 4 bases and J lost 3; bases outside the gene matches: 13. CDR1 is MGHRA, CDR2 YSYEKL, per germline. The CDR3 runs to 18 residues. The CDR3 sequence is CASSRPGRGTGSGNTIYF. For the CDR3, the DNA is TGCGCCAGCAGCCGACCGGGGCGTGGGACAGGGAGTGGAAACACCATATATTTT.

V and J are TRBV7-9 and TRBJ2-5; TRBD1 is a possible D gene (6 bases). Looked up from germline, CDR1 is SEHNR and CDR2 is FQNEAQ (reference sequence). The CDR3 loop spans 16 amino acids. Trimming took 5 bases from V and 0 from J, leaving 16 bases between them. The CDR3 region has the DNA TGTGCCAGCAGCCCGCGGACAGAGCGATACCAAGAGACCCAGTACTTC. Translation gives CASSPRTERYQETQYF.

CDR3 in DNA: TGCAGTGGTAGCGGGGCCTACGAGCAGTACTTC. Translating it yields CSGSGAYEQYF. V usage is TRBV20-1 and J usage is TRBJ2-7, with TRBD2 identical over 8 bases. Germline V gives CDR1 DFQATT, CDR2 SNEGSKA (reference sequence). The ends lost 7 bases at V and 2 bases at J; junction bases unmatched: 1. The CDR3 has 11 amino acids.

V usage is TRBV27 and J usage is TRBJ1-2; 8 bases fit TRBD1. The ends lost 7 bases at V and 2 bases at J; junction bases unmatched: 3. CDR1 MNHEY and CDR2 SMNVEV come from the germline V gene (reference sequence). The CDR3 totals 13 residues. The CDR3 nucleotides are TGTGCCAGCAAGAGGACAGGGAACTATGGCTACACCTTC. Amino acid sequence: CASKRTGNYGYTF.

The chain has TRBV19 and TRBJ2-7; tentatively, D is TRBD1 (6 bases). CDR1 LNHDA and CDR2 SQIVND come from the germline V gene (reference sequence). This CDR3 has 13 amino acids. The V and J ends lost 5 bases and 6 bases respectively, with 14 bases between them. The CDR3, as DNA: TGTGCCAGTAGTCCGCTAGGGGGATCCGAGCAGTACTTC. It codes for CASSPLGGSEQYF.

The V gene is TRBV28, the J gene TRBJ2-3, with 10 bases lining up with TRBD1. This CDR3 has 14 amino acids. The germline V gene encodes CDR1 MDHEN and CDR2 SYDVKM. Losses at the gene ends were 6 bases for V and 8 bases for J; bases not matched to a gene: 8. The CDR3 bases are TGTGCCAGCAGCAAGACAGGGGGCGCAGGTACGCAGTATTTT. Residues: CASSKTGGAGTQYF. The full variable domain, rest sourced from reference TRBV28 and TRBJ2-3, is DVKVTQSSRYLVKRTGEKVFLECVQDMDHENMFWYRQDPGLGLRLIYFSYDVKMKEKGDIPEGYSVSREKKERFSLILESASTNQTSMYLCASSKTGGAGTQYFGPGTRLTVL.

The gene calls are TRBV9 and TRBJ2-4; D is uncertain. This CDR3 has 15 residues. CDR1 and CDR2 from the germline V gene are SGDLS and YYNGEE. V was shortened by 0 bases and J by 0 bases, with 7 bases between the two germline ends. The CDR3 DNA reads TGTGCCAGCAGCGTAGGTTTCGTAGCCAAAAACATTCAGTACTTC. The encoded protein is CASSVGFVAKNIQYF.

This clone was seen once. The rearrangement links TRBV6-4 to TRBJ1-2; D not certain. CDR3 length: 15 amino acids. In germline, CDR1 is MRHNA, CDR2 SNTAGT. Between the trimmed V and J ends, which lost 2 bases and 3 bases, there was a span of 13 bases. DNA of the CDR3: TGTGCCAGCAGTGACACCCCGGGGAGTTACTATGGCTACACCTTC. Translated: CASSDTPGSYYGYTF.

The chain recombines TRBV28 with TRBJ2-4; D is unresolved. V was shortened by 6 bases and J by 1 base, with 13 bases between the two germline ends. The CDR3 has 15 amino acids. Per germline, CDR1 MDHEN and CDR2 SYDVKM. CDR3 DNA: TGTGCCAGCAGGGAGAGGATTAGGGCCAAAAACATTCAGTACTTC. Its translation: CASRERIRAKNIQYF.

The rearrangement links TRBV4-2 to TRBJ1-3; D remains unclear. Germline V gene data show CDR1 as LGHNA and CDR2 as YNFKEQ. The CDR3 totals 16 residues. The germline V and J ends were trimmed by 3 bases and 0 bases, with 12 bases remaining between them. The CDR3, as DNA: TGTGCCAGCAGCCAGCACAAAGACTCCTCTGGAAACACCATATATTTT. Protein: CASSQHKDSSGNTIYF.

The J gene is TRBJ1-2, the V gene TRBV4-3; no definite D call. The length of the CDR3 is 15 residues. V lost 1 base, J lost 0 bases, and 9 bases lay in between. CDR1 and CDR2 from the germline V gene are LGHNA and YSLEER. The CDR3 reads CASSQGSTPNYGYTF. CDR3 sequence (DNA): TGCGCCAGCAGCCAAGGGTCGACTCCTAACTATGGCTACACCTTC.

V and J are TRBV2 and TRBJ1-4; no clear D gene. This CDR3 has 12 amino acids. Trimming stripped 6 bases from V and 4 bases from J, with 6 bases between. Looked up from germline, CDR1 is SNHLY and CDR2 is FYNNEI. The CDR3 spells CASRILNEKLFF. The CDR3 region has the DNA TGTGCCAGCAGGATACTTAATGAAAAACTGTTTTTT.

V gene TRBV6-1 combines with J gene TRBJ1-2, with a weak D call TRBD1 (6 bases). Per germline, CDR1 MNHNS and CDR2 SASEGT. Trimming removed 4 bases from V and 4 bases from J, with 19 bases in between. This CDR3 comprises 16 residues. The CDR3 loop is CASSALTGGDLYGYTF. DNA for the CDR3: TGTGCCAGCAGTGCCCTGACAGGTGGGGACCTCTATGGCTACACCTTC.

The gene calls are TRBV29-1 and TRBJ2-7; D is perhaps TRBD2 (6 bases). V shed 4 bases and J shed 4 bases, with 17 bases lying between them. This CDR3 has 14 amino acids. Germline CDR1 reads SQVTM; CDR2 reads ANQGSEA. CDR3 region: CSVGVAGRVYEQYF. DNA for the CDR3: TGCAGCGTTGGGGTAGCCGGGAGAGTATACGAGCAGTACTTC.

The genes are TRBV27 and TRBJ1-2; TRBD1 aligns across 10 bases. Germline V gene lookup returns CDR1 MNHEY and CDR2 SMNVEV (reference sequence). Trimming took 3 bases from V and 6 from J; bases not matched to a gene: 4. The CDR3 extends over 14 amino acids. The CDR3 sequence is CASSFTGTGDGYTF. The DNA of the CDR3 is TGTGCCAGCAGTTTCACCGGGACAGGGGATGGCTACACCTTC.

The chain employs TRBV27 and TRBJ1-2; D gene unclear. V was cut by 5 bases and J by 4 bases, with 11 bases left in between. This CDR3 contains 13 residues. CDR1 is MNHEY and CDR2 is SMNVEV in the germline V gene (reference sequence). DNA of the CDR3: TGTGCCAGCAGTCCCACAGCATTCTATGGCTACACCTTC. Residues: CASSPTAFYGYTF.

The chain links TRBV6-5 to TRBJ2-7; 8 nucleotides agree with TRBD2. V shed 6 bases and J 3 bases; nucleotides not matched to a gene: 7. Germline V gene sequence: CDR1 MNHEY, CDR2 SVGAGI. The length of the CDR3 is 14 residues. This CDR3 reads CASSKFSGIYEQYF. In DNA, the CDR3 is TGTGCCAGCAGCAAATTTAGCGGGATCTACGAGCAGTACTTC.

This chain joins TRBV7-9 and TRBJ2-2; TRBD2 matches 9 bases. CDR3 length: 15 amino acids. The germline CDR1 and CDR2 sequences are SEHNR and FQNEAQ (reference sequence). J gave up 4 bases and V 3 bases, and 3 bases lay outside the gene matches. The CDR3 here is CASSFGGRATGELFF. Written as DNA, the CDR3 is TGTGCCAGCAGCTTTGGCGGGAGGGCCACCGGGGAGCTGTTTTTT.

This sequence joins TRBV7-2 and TRBJ2-1; 11 bases are shared with TRBD2. The CDR3 covers 19 residues. The germline V gene has CDR1 SGHTA and CDR2 FQGNSA. V lost 1 base to trimming and J lost 7 bases; unmatched junction nucleotides: 15. CDR3 sequence (DNA): TGTGCCAGCAGCTTAGTCGGGACTAGCGGCCCCAGCGAAGTTAATGAGCAGTTCTTC. Its protein product is CASSLVGTSGPSEVNEQFF.

V is TRBV7-8 and J is TRBJ1-4, with D hard to call. V shed 2 bases and J shed 5 bases, with 9 bases lying between them. The CDR3 consists of 14 residues. Germline CDR1 reads SGHVS; CDR2 reads FQNEAQ. The CDR3 loop reads CASSLITVNEKLFF. The CDR3 DNA reads as TGTGCCAGCAGCTTAATAACAGTAAATGAAAAACTGTTTTTT. The full variable domain, with the rest looked up from reference TRBV7-8 and TRBJ1-4, is GAGVSQSPRYKVAKRGQDVALRCDPISGHVSLFWYQQALGQGPEFLTYFQNEAQLDKSGLPSDRFFAERPEGSVSTLKIQRTQQEDSAVYLCASSLITVNEKLFFGSGTQLSVL.

V usage is TRBV10-3 and J usage is TRBJ2-3, with D possibly being TRBD2 (6 bases). Germline CDR1 ENHRY, CDR2 SYGVKD. Trimming removed 4 bases from V and 2 bases from J, with 7 bases in between. The CDR3 has 13 residues. In DNA form, the CDR3 reads TGTGCCATCAGTGGGAGGGACACAGATACGCAGTATTTT. This sequence encodes CAISGRDTDTQYF.

The gene calls are TRBV5-1 and TRBJ2-1; TRBD1 matches 7 bases. Germline CDR1 and CDR2: SGHRS and YFSETQ. The ends lost 3 bases at V and 2 bases at J; junction bases unmatched: 14. CDR3 length: 18 amino acids. The CDR3 DNA reads TGCGCCAGCAGCTCCACCCCACCGGGACAGAGCACCTACAATGAGCAGTTCTTC. This encodes CASSSTPPGQSTYNEQFF.